What follows are 29 T cell receptor beta chains derived from one specimen sequenced in a study of shared clonotypes between healthy human individuals. Naive CD8 isolation took CD45RO-negative cells positively selected for CCR7 and excluded terminally differentiated effector memory CD45RA+ cells. Some clones are missing from TCRdb's copy, which holds only in-frame ones; the method was immunoSEQ multiplex PCR. Among 2 million to 2.5 million clones listed, approximately 94% were seen once. Sequencing input: naive CD8+ T cells from PBMCs. All receptors derive from a man between 18 and 35 years old in good health. Some clones in this sample may be carry-over from other donors' samples.

The chain couples TRBV7-3 to TRBJ2-2; 9 nucleotides line up with TRBD2. After removal of 2 bases from V and 6 bases from J, the junction contained 10 bases not matched to a gene. CDR1 is SGHTA and CDR2 is FQGTGA in the germline V gene. This CDR3 is 17 amino acids long. The CDR3 coding sequence is TGTGCCAGCAGCTTAGGTCGGGGTAGCGGGAGCGCCGGGGAGCTGTTTTTT. It is translated as CASSLGRGSGSAGELFF.

This chain uses TRBV7-6 with TRBJ1-2; 10 bases map to TRBD1. Trimming cost V 3 bases and J 5 bases; bases outside gene matches: 6. The germline gives CDR1 SGHVS, CDR2 FNYEAQ. The CDR3 contains 15 residues. The CDR3 loop is CASSLERTGGYGYTF. The CDR3 DNA is TGTGCCAGCAGCTTGGAGAGGACAGGGGGATATGGCTACACCTTC. The full variable domain, with the rest looked up from reference TRBV7-6 and TRBJ1-2, is GAGVSQSPRYKVTKRGQDVALRCDPISGHVSLYWYRQALGQGPEFLTYFNYEAQQDKSGLPNDRFSAERPEGSISTLTIQRTEQRDSAMYRCASSLERTGGYGYTFGSGTRLTVV.

Only one count was recorded for this clone. The V call is TRBV30, the J call TRBJ1-6; TRBD1 matches 7 bases. V lost 0 bases to trimming and J lost 6 bases; unmatched junction nucleotides: 5. The germline CDR1 and CDR2 sequences are GTSNPN and SVGIG (reference sequence). The CDR3 loop spans 15 amino acids. The CDR3 DNA sequence: TGTGCCTGGAGTGTAAAAGACAGGGTTAATTCACCCCTCCACTTT. Residues: CAWSVKDRVNSPLHF.

V and J are TRBV6-1 and TRBJ1-1; 8 bases match TRBD1. Losses at the gene ends were 7 bases for V and 4 bases for J; bases not matched to a gene: 5. The CDR3 totals 13 residues. Germline-derived CDR1 and CDR2 are MNHNS and SASEGT. The CDR3 coding sequence is TGTGCCAGCATGGGCAGGGGGCGCACTGAAGCTTTCTTT. It is translated as CASMGRGRTEAFF.

The CDR3 sequence: CASSGGLSGIENEQFF. CDR3 in DNA: TGTGCCAGCAGCGGAGGCCTTAGCGGGATTGAGAATGAGCAGTTCTTC. The chain carries TRBV9 and TRBJ2-1; 8 bases are shared with TRBD2. The CDR3 is made up of 16 amino acids. CDR1 and CDR2 (germline): SGDLS, YYNGEE. V trimming: 3 bases; J trimming: 7 bases; junction bases outside the gene matches: 12.

A remark on this clone: This same CDR3 is encoded by further DNA sequences in the sample. The gene calls are TRBV27 and TRBJ2-7; the match to TRBD1 covers 9 bases. Germline assignment: CDR1 MNHEY and CDR2 SMNVEV (reference sequence). Unmatched junction bases numbered 5, after V lost 3 bases and J lost 2 bases. The CDR3 sequence is 15 residues long. The DNA for the CDR3 is TGTGCCAGCAGTTTGTCACAGGGGGCCCCCTACGAGCAGTACTTC. It is translated as CASSLSQGAPYEQYF.

This chain connects TRBV7-9 to TRBJ2-7, with D perhaps given as TRBD1 or TRBD2 (5 bases each). The CDR3 extends over 13 amino acids. Deletions cut 5 bases from V and 6 bases from J, with 14 bases between. The germline gives CDR1 SEHNR, CDR2 FQNEAQ (reference sequence). Here the CDR3 DNA reads TGTGCCAGCAGCGCTTGGGACCCCTCCGAGCAGTACTTC. It encodes CASSAWDPSEQYF.

The chain carries TRBV9 and TRBJ1-2; TRBD1 agrees at 8 bases. Germline V gives CDR1 SGDLS, CDR2 YYNGEE. There are 14 residues in the CDR3. The V and J ends lost 2 bases and 7 bases, in that order; junction bases with no gene match: 7. The CDR3 loop is CASSVRDRSFGYTF. CDR3 DNA sequence: TGTGCCAGCAGCGTCCGGGACAGGTCGTTTGGCTACACCTTC.

The rearrangement joins TRBV19 to TRBJ1-1, with TRBD1 matching over 10 bases. The CDR3 loop spans 14 amino acids. CDR1 and CDR2 from the germline V gene are LNHDA and SQIVND (reference sequence). Trimming cost V 4 bases and J 4 bases; bases outside gene matches: 3. CDR3 loop: CASSSRTGGTEAFF. CDR3 nucleotide sequence: TGTGCCAGTAGTAGCCGGACAGGGGGCACTGAAGCTTTCTTT.

Here the CDR3 DNA reads TGTGCCACCAGCTCAGGGTCCGGTGAGCAGTTCTTC. As protein: CATSSGSGEQFF. V and J are TRBV15 and TRBJ2-1; tentative D call: TRBD1 (5 bases). Per germline, CDR1 LNHNV and CDR2 YYDKDF (reference sequence). This CDR3 region has 12 residues. V lost 5 bases, J lost 9 bases, and 11 bases lay in between. Full variable domain (rest looked up from reference TRBV15 and TRBJ2-1): DAMVIQNPRYQVTQFGKPVTLSCSQTLNHNVMYWYQQKSSQAPKLLFHYYDKDFNNEADTPDNFQSRRPNTSFCFLDIRSPGLGDTAMYLCATSSGSGEQFFGPGTRLTVL.

The chain carries TRBV28 and TRBJ2-7; TRBD1 aligns across 10 bases. Germline V CDR1 and CDR2: MDHEN, SYDVKM. V gave up 4 bases and J gave up 5 bases; unmatched junction bases: 5. The CDR3 runs 14 residues. The CDR3 reads CASSSTGGRDEQYF. In DNA form, the CDR3 reads TGTGCCAGCAGTTCGACAGGGGGCAGGGACGAGCAGTACTTC.

The chain uses TRBV7-9 and TRBJ2-1; no clear D gene. V lost 11 bases to trimming and J lost 8 bases, with 19 bases between them. The CDR3 consists of 13 residues. Per germline, CDR1 SEHNR and CDR2 FQNEAQ (reference sequence). The CDR3 reads CAVSPPGADEQFF. CDR3 in DNA: TGTGCCGTCTCCCCCCCTGGTGCCGATGAGCAGTTCTTC.

The V and J genes are TRBV19 and TRBJ1-5, with 10 bases that match TRBD1. The CDR3 spans 18 residues. Germline CDR1 LNHDA, CDR2 SQIVND (reference sequence). The V segment lost 5 bases and the J segment 1 base; nucleotides outside the gene matches: 11. This CDR3 is CASSPASRDRGSNQPQHF. The CDR3 DNA is TGTGCCAGTAGTCCTGCGTCCCGGGACAGGGGAAGCAATCAGCCCCAGCATTTT.

This CDR3 is CASSLRVRGSLEDSYTF. CDR3 DNA sequence: TGTGCCAGCAGCTTAAGGGTTAGGGGGAGCCTGGAGGATAGCTACACCTTC. V gene TRBV7-2 combines with J gene TRBJ1-2; TRBD1 might be the D (6 bases). The CDR3 has 17 amino acids. Trimming cost V 2 bases and J 9 bases, with 25 bases left between them. The germline CDR1 and CDR2 sequences are SGHTA and FQGNSA.

This rearrangement joins TRBV28 to TRBJ1-2, with D possibly TRBD1 on 6 matching bases. Germline V gene sequence: CDR1 MDHEN, CDR2 SYDVKM. The CDR3 is made up of 13 amino acids. Trimming left V 6 bases short and J 7 bases short, with 15 bases between. The CDR3 nucleotides are TGTGCCAGCAGCCCTGACAGGACCAGTGGCTACACCTTC. Amino acids: CASSPDRTSGYTF.

This clone was observed once. V and J are TRBV30 and TRBJ1-1; D unclear. Germline values: CDR1 GTSNPN, CDR2 SVGIG (reference sequence). CDR3 length: 12 residues. V lost 0 bases and J lost 6, with 8 bases in between. The CDR3 bases are TGTGCCTGGAGTGTACTCGAACCTGAAGCTTTCTTT. It codes for CAWSVLEPEAFF.

V usage is TRBV7-2 and J usage is TRBJ2-7; the match to TRBD1 covers 8 bases. The germline CDR1 and CDR2 sequences are SGHTA and FQGNSA. With 4 bases clipped from V and 3 bases from J, the junction kept 8 bases outside the gene matches. This CDR3 contains 15 residues. The CDR3 DNA reads TGTGCCAGCAGCTCCCGCGGGACAGGAATCTACGAGCAGTACTTC. It specifies CASSSRGTGIYEQYF.

J is TRBJ2-7 and V is TRBV5-1; D is unclear. The V end lost 1 base, the J end lost 4 bases, and 12 bases lay between the germline ends. This CDR3 is built from 14 residues. CDR1 and CDR2 (germline): SGHRS, YFSETQ. The CDR3 loop is CASSLSVGGYEQYF. DNA for the CDR3: TGCGCCAGCAGCTTGTCCGTAGGTGGTTACGAGCAGTACTTC.

The chain employs TRBV7-2 and TRBJ1-2, with D perhaps matching TRBD1 (5 bases). In germline, CDR1 is SGHTA, CDR2 FQGNSA. V was pared by 5 bases and J by 4 bases, with 14 bases between. The CDR3 runs to 14 residues. The CDR3 nucleotides are TGTGCCAGCAGCATTCGGGGGGACTCCTATGGCTACACCTTC. Protein product: CASSIRGDSYGYTF. Supplemented by reference TRBV7-2 and TRBJ1-2, the full variable domain reads GAGVSQSPSNKVTEKGKDVELRCDPISGHTALYWYRQSLGQGLEFLIYFQGNSAPDKSGLPSDRFSAERTGGSVSTLTIQRTQQEDSAVYLCASSIRGDSYGYTFGSGTRLTVV.

CDR3 sequence reads: CASSSGLAGGSYNEQFF. The CDR3 DNA reads TGTGCCAGCAGCTCCGGACTAGCGGGAGGCTCCTACAATGAGCAGTTCTTC. This chain links TRBV7-8 with TRBJ2-1; 14 nucleotides match TRBD2. The CDR3 has 17 amino acids. Losses at the gene ends were 4 bases for V and 0 bases for J; bases not matched to a gene: 2. Germline-derived CDR1 and CDR2 are SGHVS and FQNEAQ.

The chain is built from TRBV2 and TRBJ2-5; D may be TRBD1 (5 bases). The V end lost 9 bases, the J end lost 5 bases, and 22 bases lay between the germline ends. This CDR3 region has 15 residues. From germline, CDR1 is SNHLY and CDR2 FYNNEI. The CDR3 nucleotides are TGTGCCAGTCCACGGAAGGACAACCCCGAGGAGACCCAGTACTTC. Protein product: CASPRKDNPEETQYF. The full variable domain, rest sourced from reference TRBV2 and TRBJ2-5, is EPEVTQTPSHQVTQMGQEVILRCVPISNHLYFYWYRQILGQKVEFLVSFYNNEISEKSEIFDDQFSVERPDGSNFTLKIRSTKLEDSAMYFCASPRKDNPEETQYFGPGTRLLVL.

The chain joins TRBV28 to TRBJ2-7; perhaps TRBD1 as D (6 bases). CDR1 is MDHEN and CDR2 is SYDVKM in the germline V gene. The germline V and J ends were trimmed by 6 bases and 2 bases, with 14 bases remaining between them. The CDR3 sequence is 14 residues long. The CDR3 reads CASRPGTTTYEQYF. The CDR3, as DNA: TGTGCCAGCAGGCCCGGGACAACCACCTACGAGCAGTACTTC.

The chain uses TRBV29-1 and TRBJ1-3; no firm D call. Trimming took 5 bases from V and 7 from J, leaving 9 bases between them. The CDR3 totals 11 residues. Germline values: CDR1 SQVTM, CDR2 ANQGSEA. The CDR3 region has the DNA TGCAGCGTTTATGATTGGAACACCATATATTTT. This encodes CSVYDWNTIYF.

V is TRBV27 and J is TRBJ2-7; TRBD1 aligns across 7 bases. Trimming cost V 5 bases and J 0 bases; bases outside gene matches: 4. This CDR3 has 14 amino acids. Germline V lookup: CDR1 MNHEY, CDR2 SMNVEV (reference sequence). CDR3: CASSTGTASYEQYF. For the CDR3, the DNA is TGTGCCAGCAGTACCGGGACAGCCTCCTACGAGCAGTACTTC.

The chain couples TRBV2 to TRBJ1-1; D gene ambiguous. This CDR3 comprises 15 residues. The germline V gene encodes CDR1 SNHLY and CDR2 FYNNEI. With 1 base removed from V and 4 bases from J, the gap between germline ends came to 13 bases. This CDR3 is CASSEDGPLGTEAFF. The CDR3 DNA follows: TGTGCCAGCAGTGAAGACGGCCCCTTGGGCACTGAAGCTTTCTTT.

Turning to this clone: Other DNA sequences from this sample encode an identical CDR3 as well. J is TRBJ2-2 and V is TRBV27; no definite D call. CDR1 MNHEY and CDR2 SMNVEV come from the germline V gene (reference sequence). The CDR3 totals 13 residues. V was clipped by 2 bases and J by 0 bases, with 1 base between them. This chain's CDR3 is CASSLANTGELFF. In DNA, the CDR3 is TGTGCCAGCAGTTTAGCGAACACCGGGGAGCTGTTTTTT.

With regard to this clone: Other nucleotide sequences in the sample specify the same CDR3. The CDR3 region is CASSLVGTPSYEQYF. The CDR3 region has the DNA TGTGCCAGCAGCTTAGTTGGGACACCTAGCTACGAGCAGTACTTC. The J gene is TRBJ2-7, the V gene TRBV7-9; possible D gene TRBD1, 6 bases. V was pared by 1 base and J by 3 bases, with 13 bases between. The CDR3 loop spans 15 amino acids. Germline values: CDR1 SEHNR, CDR2 FQNEAQ (reference sequence). The complete variable domain, with remaining parts taken from reference TRBV7-9 and TRBJ2-7, reads DTGVSQNPRHKITKRGQNVTFRCDPISEHNRLYWYRQTLGQGPEFLTYFQNEAQLEKSRLLSDRFSAERPKGSFSTLEIQRTEQGDSAMYLCASSLVGTPSYEQYFGPGTRLTVT.

V usage is TRBV5-8 and J usage is TRBJ1-5; D is unclear. Germline CDR1 and CDR2: SGHTS and YDEGEE. The CDR3 consists of 14 residues. The ends were cut back, 2 bases at V and 11 bases at J, with 17 bases in the middle. CDR3 loop: CASSFQSSYGTQHF. CDR3 DNA sequence: TGTGCCAGCAGCTTCCAGAGCTCCTACGGGACCCAGCATTTT.

The CDR3 DNA reads TGTGCCAGCAGTTTACTCCCGGGACAGTTCCCTGGAAACACCATATATTTT. Protein product: CASSLLPGQFPGNTIYF. V gene TRBV27 combines with J gene TRBJ1-3; 7 nucleotides match TRBD1. J gave up 2 bases and V 2 bases, and 9 bases lay outside the gene matches. The CDR3 is made up of 17 amino acids. CDR1 and CDR2 from the germline V gene are MNHEY and SMNVEV (reference sequence).